These T cell receptor beta chains were read from a single sample in a study of blood T cell repertoires in COVID-19. TCRdb's table, derived via immunoSEQ multiplex PCR, lists solely in-frame clones and lacks some. Here the sample spans around 210,000 clones, roughly nine tenths being singletons. Sequenced: PBMCs or T cells enriched from blood (not recorded which). All receptors come from a woman aged 18-29 years who had recovered from COVID-19. Each CDR3 is given with its conserved first and last residue. Each record gives: CDR3 protein, CDR3 DNA, D gene, V gene, clone size, J gene. D genes are given only for firm matches. Some rows have no size entry. The others give once, few or many, or a class for an expanded clone.

cdr3_aa: CASSLLTGTEKLFF
cdr3_nt: TGTGCCAGCAGCCTACTTACAGGGACTGAAAAACTGTTTTTT
d_call: .
v_call: TRBV3-1/TRBV3-2
clone_size: .
j_call: TRBJ1-4

cdr3_aa: CASSPTDIYGYTF
cdr3_nt: TGTGCCAGCAGTCCGACGGACATCTATGGCTACACCTTC
d_call: .
v_call: TRBV28
clone_size: .
j_call: TRBJ1-2

cdr3_aa: CASRIGAGSTDTQYF
cdr3_nt: TGTGCCAGCAGAATTGGAGCGGGGAGCACAGATACGCAGTATTTT
d_call: TRBD2
v_call: TRBV11-2
clone_size: .
j_call: TRBJ2-3

cdr3_aa: CAIRGGYEQYF
cdr3_nt: TGTGCCATCAGGGGGGGCTACGAGCAGTACTTC
d_call: .
v_call: TRBV10-3
clone_size: .
j_call: TRBJ2-7

cdr3_aa: CASSRTGGAGELFF
cdr3_nt: TGCGCCAGCAGCAGGACAGGGGGGGCCGGGGAGCTGTTTTTT
d_call: TRBD1
v_call: TRBV5-1
clone_size: .
j_call: TRBJ2-2

cdr3_aa: CASSPNSAMNTEAFF
cdr3_nt: TGTGCCAGCAGCCCTAATTCCGCCATGAACACTGAAGCTTTCTTT
d_call: .
v_call: TRBV28
clone_size: .
j_call: TRBJ1-1

cdr3_aa: CASSSQGRETQYF
cdr3_nt: TGTGCCAGCAGCTCTCAGGGGCGGGAGACCCAGTACTTC
d_call: .
v_call: TRBV7-9
clone_size: .
j_call: TRBJ2-5

cdr3_aa: CASSSQDRAHQETQYF
cdr3_nt: TGCGCCAGCAGCTCGCAGGACAGAGCGCACCAAGAGACCCAGTACTTC
d_call: .
v_call: TRBV4-1
clone_size: .
j_call: TRBJ2-5

cdr3_aa: CATSRDEDEQYF
cdr3_nt: TGTGCCACCAGCAGAGATGAGGACGAGCAGTACTTC
d_call: .
v_call: TRBV15
clone_size: few
j_call: TRBJ2-7

cdr3_aa: CASSLSGVATNEKLFF
cdr3_nt: TGTGCCAGCAGTTTGTCAGGGGTTGCAACTAATGAAAAACTGTTTTTT
d_call: .
v_call: TRBV28
clone_size: .
j_call: TRBJ1-4

cdr3_aa: CASSTQGQTTYGYTF
cdr3_nt: TGTGCCAGCAGCACCCAGGGACAGACGACCTATGGCTACACCTTC
d_call: TRBD1
v_call: TRBV9
clone_size: .
j_call: TRBJ1-2

cdr3_aa: CASSQPDWRLYNEQFF
cdr3_nt: TGCGCCAGCAGCCAACCCGACTGGAGGCTTTACAATGAGCAGTTCTTC
d_call: .
v_call: TRBV4-1
clone_size: once
j_call: TRBJ2-1

cdr3_aa: CAWSVDRYLLATNEKLFF
cdr3_nt: TGTGCCTGGAGTGTCGACAGGTACCTACTTGCAACTAATGAAAAACTGTTTTTT
d_call: .
v_call: TRBV30
clone_size: .
j_call: TRBJ1-4

cdr3_aa: CASSLGAALDWGVDSPLHF
cdr3_nt: TGTGCCAGCAGCTTGGGGGCCGCCTTGGACTGGGGGGTTGATTCACCCCTCCACTTT
d_call: .
v_call: TRBV5-5
clone_size: once
j_call: TRBJ1-6

cdr3_aa: CASSFGTANIQYF
cdr3_nt: TGTGCCAGCAGTTTCGGGACAGCAAACATTCAGTACTTC
d_call: TRBD1
v_call: TRBV27
clone_size: few
j_call: TRBJ2-4

cdr3_aa: CASIERENSPLHF
cdr3_nt: TGTGCCAGCATCGAACGGGAAAATTCACCCCTCCACTTT
d_call: .
v_call: TRBV25-1
clone_size: .
j_call: TRBJ1-6

cdr3_aa: CATSRDRGGSLYGYTF
cdr3_nt: TGTGCCACCAGCAGAGATAGAGGGGGATCCCTCTATGGCTACACCTTC
d_call: .
v_call: TRBV15
clone_size: few
j_call: TRBJ1-2

cdr3_aa: CATSDPRTGGETQYF
cdr3_nt: TGTGCCACCAGTGATCCGAGGACAGGGGGGGAGACCCAGTACTTC
d_call: TRBD1
v_call: TRBV24-1
clone_size: .
j_call: TRBJ2-5

cdr3_aa: CASSPQDRDYQPQHF
cdr3_nt: TGTGCCAGCAGTCCTCAGGACAGGGATTATCAGCCCCAGCATTTT
d_call: TRBD1
v_call: TRBV28
clone_size: .
j_call: TRBJ1-5

cdr3_aa: CASSPPSGGLTGELFF
cdr3_nt: TGTGCCAGCAGCCCCCCTAGCGGGGGGTTAACCGGGGAGCTGTTTTTT
d_call: TRBD2
v_call: TRBV7-2
clone_size: .
j_call: TRBJ2-2

cdr3_aa: CASSPVSGSTGTQYF
cdr3_nt: TGTGCCAGCAGCCCCGTTAGCGGGTCCACTGGGACCCAGTACTTC
d_call: TRBD2
v_call: TRBV7-2
clone_size: once
j_call: TRBJ2-5

cdr3_aa: CAITPDRGRSPLHF
cdr3_nt: TGTGCCATCACCCCGGACAGGGGGAGGTCACCCCTCCACTTT
d_call: TRBD1
v_call: TRBV10-3
clone_size: .
j_call: TRBJ1-6

cdr3_aa: CASSQDWTGGPNQPQHF
cdr3_nt: TGTGCCAGCAGCCAAGATTGGACAGGGGGTCCCAATCAGCCCCAGCATTTT
d_call: TRBD1
v_call: TRBV3-1/TRBV3-2
clone_size: .
j_call: TRBJ1-5

cdr3_aa: CASSSLSDTQYF
cdr3_nt: TGTGCCAGCAGCAGCCTTTCAGATACGCAGTATTTT
d_call: .
v_call: TRBV6-2/TRBV6-3
clone_size: .
j_call: TRBJ2-3

cdr3_aa: CASSPTGQGADYGYTF
cdr3_nt: TGTGCCAGCAGCCCTACCGGACAGGGGGCGGACTATGGCTACACCTTC
d_call: TRBD1
v_call: TRBV5-6
clone_size: .
j_call: TRBJ1-2

cdr3_aa: CASSQAQGPNEQFF
cdr3_nt: TGTGCCAGTAGCCAGGCGCAAGGCCCCAATGAGCAGTTCTTC
d_call: .
v_call: TRBV19
clone_size: few
j_call: TRBJ2-1

cdr3_aa: CASSLGQGTPSGNTIYF
cdr3_nt: TGTGCCAGCAGCTTGGGGCAGGGGACCCCCTCTGGAAACACCATATATTTT
d_call: .
v_call: TRBV5-6
clone_size: .
j_call: TRBJ1-3

cdr3_aa: CAWSGLTGGEKLFF
cdr3_nt: TGTGCCTGGAGTGGATTAACAGGGGGGGAAAAACTGTTTTTT
d_call: TRBD1
v_call: TRBV30
clone_size: .
j_call: TRBJ1-4

cdr3_aa: CASSYGAGWETQYF
cdr3_nt: TGTGCCAGCAGTTACGGAGCGGGGTGGGAGACCCAGTACTTC
d_call: TRBD2
v_call: TRBV6-5
clone_size: .
j_call: TRBJ2-5

cdr3_aa: CASSYSAVQPQHF
cdr3_nt: TGTGCCAGCAGTTACTCGGCCGTTCAGCCCCAGCATTTT
d_call: .
v_call: TRBV6-5
clone_size: .
j_call: TRBJ1-5

cdr3_aa: CASSQIGQGTTGELFF
cdr3_nt: TGCGCCAGCAGCCAAATCGGACAGGGCACCACCGGGGAGCTGTTTTTT
d_call: TRBD1
v_call: TRBV4-1
clone_size: .
j_call: TRBJ2-2

cdr3_aa: CASSLGGHAPGYTF
cdr3_nt: TGTGCCAGCAGTTTAGGGGGACATGCCCCTGGCTACACCTTC
d_call: .
v_call: TRBV28
clone_size: .
j_call: TRBJ1-2

cdr3_aa: CASHSGQGMETQYF
cdr3_nt: TGCGCCAGCCATTCGGGACAGGGGATGGAGACCCAGTACTTC
d_call: TRBD1
v_call: TRBV5-1
clone_size: .
j_call: TRBJ2-5

cdr3_aa: CASSPDGVSEAFF
cdr3_nt: TGCGCCAGCAGCCCGGACGGGGTCTCTGAAGCTTTCTTT
d_call: .
v_call: TRBV5-1
clone_size: once
j_call: TRBJ1-1

cdr3_aa: CASSTWETEAFF
cdr3_nt: TGTGCCAGCAGTACATGGGAGACTGAAGCTTTCTTT
d_call: .
v_call: TRBV25-1
clone_size: .
j_call: TRBJ1-1

cdr3_aa: CASSFTGWYGYTF
cdr3_nt: TGTGCCAGCAGTTTTACAGGGTGGTATGGCTACACCTTC
d_call: .
v_call: TRBV28
clone_size: .
j_call: TRBJ1-2

cdr3_aa: CAWTRTDTDTQYF
cdr3_nt: TGTGCCTGGACTAGGACAGACACAGATACGCAGTATTTT
d_call: .
v_call: TRBV30
clone_size: .
j_call: TRBJ2-3

cdr3_aa: CASSRAAGAQSPLHF
cdr3_nt: TGTGCCAGCAGTCGAGCTGCAGGGGCGCAATCACCCCTCCACTTT
d_call: .
v_call: TRBV6-5
clone_size: .
j_call: TRBJ1-6

cdr3_aa: CASSLTTDYGYTF
cdr3_nt: TGTGCCAGCAGCTTAACTACAGACTATGGCTACACCTTC
d_call: .
v_call: TRBV7-3
clone_size: few
j_call: TRBJ1-2

cdr3_aa: CASSTDRGQEAFF
cdr3_nt: TGTGCCAGCAGTACGGACAGGGGGCAAGAAGCTTTCTTT
d_call: TRBD1
v_call: TRBV25-1
clone_size: .
j_call: TRBJ1-1

cdr3_aa: CASSGRGPNIYEQYF
cdr3_nt: TGTGCCAGCAGCGGTAGAGGGCCAAACATCTACGAGCAGTACTTC
d_call: .
v_call: TRBV7-9
clone_size: .
j_call: TRBJ2-7

cdr3_aa: CASSLNRDNQPQHF
cdr3_nt: TGTGCCAGCAGTTTAAACCGGGATAATCAGCCCCAGCATTTT
d_call: .
v_call: TRBV28
clone_size: .
j_call: TRBJ1-5

cdr3_aa: CAISEGSWDRDNEQYF
cdr3_nt: TGTGCCATCAGTGAAGGAAGTTGGGACAGGGATAACGAGCAGTACTTC
d_call: TRBD1
v_call: TRBV10-3
clone_size: .
j_call: TRBJ2-7

cdr3_aa: CASSQGIAWETQYF
cdr3_nt: TGTGCCAGCAGCCAGGGCATTGCGTGGGAGACCCAGTACTTC
d_call: .
v_call: TRBV11-2
clone_size: .
j_call: TRBJ2-5

cdr3_aa: CASNIGTRNEQFF
cdr3_nt: TGTGCCAGCAACATAGGGACTAGGAATGAGCAGTTCTTC
d_call: TRBD2
v_call: TRBV5-5
clone_size: .
j_call: TRBJ2-1

cdr3_aa: CASSSQGTNQPQHF
cdr3_nt: TGTGCCAGCAGTAGTCAGGGTACCAATCAGCCCCAGCATTTT
d_call: .
v_call: TRBV6-1
clone_size: .
j_call: TRBJ1-5

cdr3_aa: CASSSATWGTAFNYGYTF
cdr3_nt: TGTGCCAGCAGTTCCGCAACCTGGGGGACAGCCTTTAACTATGGCTACACCTTC
d_call: TRBD1
v_call: TRBV27
clone_size: .
j_call: TRBJ1-2

cdr3_aa: CASSSQGPRAFF
cdr3_nt: TGTGCCAGCAGTTCACAGGGGCCCCGGGCTTTCTTT
d_call: TRBD1
v_call: TRBV28
clone_size: .
j_call: TRBJ1-1

cdr3_aa: CASSQDRGESYEQYF
cdr3_nt: TGTGCCAGCAGCCAAGACCGCGGGGAGTCCTACGAGCAGTACTTC
d_call: .
v_call: TRBV3-1/TRBV3-2
clone_size: .
j_call: TRBJ2-7

cdr3_aa: CASGLLTRGTGEQFF
cdr3_nt: TGTGCCAGCGGCTTGCTGACTAGGGGTACGGGTGAGCAGTTCTTC
d_call: .
v_call: TRBV5-4
clone_size: .
j_call: TRBJ2-1

cdr3_aa: CASSYSRGGPSAEQFF
cdr3_nt: TGTGCCAGCAGTTACTCGCGGGGGGGCCCGTCTGCTGAGCAGTTCTTC
d_call: TRBD2
v_call: TRBV6-5
clone_size: .
j_call: TRBJ2-1

cdr3_aa: CASTPGGGNEQYF
cdr3_nt: TGTGCCAGTACCCCGGGAGGGGGCAACGAGCAGTACTTC
d_call: .
v_call: TRBV19
clone_size: .
j_call: TRBJ2-7